Following are 32 T cell receptor beta chains from one sample sequenced in a study of shared clonotypes between healthy human individuals (dated by TCRdb to 2019 to 2021). The library was generated by the immunoSEQ multiplex PCR assay. Held by TCRdb, this immuneACCESS table contains in-frame sequences only and omits some clones. Under half of the omission traces to an unresolved V gene where checked; the cause of the rest is unknown. This sample gives more than 1 million clones in total; roughly 74% of them show up just once. About 0.52% of the sample goes to the ten largest clones. Sequenced material: memory CD4+ T cells from PBMCs. According to the study, the label for this sample's cell subset or site signals: CD45RA-negative fraction. These receptors all stem from a man aged 18 to 35 in good health. Some clones in this sample may be carry-over from other donors' samples.

The chain employs TRBV9 and TRBJ1-4; possible D gene TRBD1, 5 bases. Trimming pared 3 bases from V and 5 bases from J, leaving 11 bases between. The germline V gene has CDR1 SGDLS and CDR2 YYNGEE. This CDR3 comprises 14 residues. Here the CDR3 DNA reads TGTGCCAGCAGCGCCGGGACTTACAATGAAAAACTGTTTTTT. Amino acids: CASSAGTYNEKLFF.

This clone was counted a single time. The chain carries TRBV4-2 and TRBJ2-1; 11 nucleotides align to TRBD2. After removal of 4 bases from V and 5 bases from J, the junction contained 10 bases not matched to a gene. Germline CDR1 and CDR2: LGHNA and YNFKEQ. The CDR3 totals 17 residues. In DNA, the CDR3 is TGTGCCAGCAGCCGGCCACCCGGGACTAGCGGAAACAATGAGCAGTTCTTC. Protein sequence: CASSRPPGTSGNNEQFF.

This clone was seen a single time. CDR3 nucleotide sequence: TGTGCCAGCAGGATAACAGGGGAAGAGACCCAGTACTTC. Amino acid sequence: CASRITGEETQYF. This rearrangement joins TRBV6-1 to TRBJ2-5, with 7 bases lining up with TRBD1. V lost 6 bases and J lost 3; bases outside the gene matches: 4. CDR3 length: 13 amino acids. Per the germline V gene, CDR1 is MNHNS and CDR2 is SASEGT.

The chain has TRBV2 and TRBJ2-3; no clear D. V lost 3 bases and J 3 bases, leaving 10 bases between the germline ends. CDR1 SNHLY and CDR2 FYNNEI come from the germline V gene. This CDR3 has 14 amino acids. The CDR3 DNA reads as TGTGCCAGCAGTGATTATGGGTTTACAGATACGCAGTATTTT. This codes for CASSDYGFTDTQYF.

The chain combines TRBV6-6 with TRBJ2-7; D unresolved. The CDR3 is 13 amino acids. Trimming pared 7 bases from V and 1 base from J, leaving 11 bases between. CDR1 is MNHNY and CDR2 is SVGAGI in the germline V gene (reference sequence). The DNA of the CDR3 is TGTGCCAGCACCCAAGCCCATTCCTACGAGCAGTACTTC. Amino acids: CASTQAHSYEQYF.

A word on this clone: Other DNA sequences in this specimen translate into the identical CDR3. This chain joins TRBV5-1 and TRBJ1-5, with TRBD1 as a possible D gene (6 bases). The CDR3 contains 15 residues. Trimming took 0 bases from V and 1 from J, leaving 8 bases between them. Germline assignment: CDR1 SGHRS and CDR2 YFSETQ. CDR3 bases: TGCGCCAGCAGCTTGGAAGGGGGGAGCAATCAGCCCCAGCATTTT. Its translation: CASSLEGGSNQPQHF.

Points on this clone: A read error may account for a junction end that differs from germline. This rearrangement joins TRBV10-3 to TRBJ2-1; 7 nucleotides match TRBD1. CDR1 ENHRY and CDR2 SYGVKD come from the germline V gene. There are 18 residues in the CDR3. CDR3 coding DNA: TGTGCCGTCAGTGACCCCCGGGACAGCCAGAGCTCCTACAATGAGCAGTTCTTC. Protein sequence: CAVSDPRDSQSSYNEQFF.

The chain's CDR3 is CASSLKLGARRGSPLHF. CDR3 DNA: TGCGCCAGCAGCCTCAAGTTGGGGGCGAGGAGAGGTTCACCCCTCCACTTT. The genes are TRBV4-1 and TRBJ1-6, with D maybe TRBD1 (6 bases). Germline V CDR1 and CDR2: MGHRA, YSYEKL. The CDR3 loop spans 17 amino acids. Trimming pared 4 bases from V and 9 bases from J, leaving 22 bases between.

In its sample, this clone was seen a few times. The chain combines TRBV19 with TRBJ1-5, with D perhaps matching TRBD1 (6 bases). CDR3 length: 15 amino acids. With 8 bases removed from V and 0 bases from J, the gap between germline ends came to 14 bases. Germline V gene data show CDR1 as LNHDA and CDR2 as SQIVND (reference sequence). CDR3 sequence reads: CASGVRGYSNQPQHF. The CDR3, as DNA: TGTGCCAGTGGGGTCAGGGGATATAGCAATCAGCCCCAGCATTTT.

The chain carries TRBV5-3 and TRBJ1-4; D not resolved. TRBV5-3 is treated as an ORF (open reading frame) with a function not yet certain. The CDR3 is 19 residues long. The germline V and J ends were trimmed by 4 bases and 0 bases, with 22 bases remaining between them. The CDR3 loop reads CARSPSGPRRLTTNEKLFF. CDR3 DNA: TGTGCCAGAAGCCCTAGCGGGCCTCGCCGATTGACAACTAATGAAAAACTGTTTTTT.

This clone was recorded only once. Sequence at one end of the junction differs from germline and may be a read error. The chain has TRBV7-8 and TRBJ2-1; 7 bases are shared with TRBD2. Germline CDR1 SGHVS, CDR2 FQNEAQ. This CDR3 is built from 13 residues. CDR3 in DNA: TGTGCCAGCAGCATAGCGGGCCGCAATGAGCAGTTCTTC. It yields the protein CASSIAGRNEQFF.

This clone showed up just once. This chain connects TRBV11-3 to TRBJ2-3, with unresolved D. The CDR3 loop spans 13 amino acids. CDR1 and CDR2 from the germline V gene are SGHNT and YENEEA. Trimming cost V 5 bases and J 2 bases, with 8 bases left between them. Here the CDR3 reads CASSPRYTDTQYF. The CDR3 DNA reads TGTGCCAGCAGCCCCCGATACACAGATACGCAGTATTTT.

J is TRBJ2-7 and V is TRBV28, with 9 bases fitting TRBD2. The V gene's germline CDR1 is MDHEN and CDR2 SYDVKM. The CDR3 sequence is 15 residues long. J lost 2 bases, V lost 6 bases, and 8 bases had no gene match. The CDR3 is CASRISGSGTYEQYF. CDR3 coding DNA: TGTGCCAGCAGAATTAGCGGGAGCGGCACCTACGAGCAGTACTTC.

This chain joins TRBV19 and TRBJ1-4; D is unresolved. The CDR3 has 13 residues. Germline loops: CDR1 LNHDA, CDR2 SQIVND (reference sequence). The V and J ends lost 6 bases and 4 bases respectively, with 9 bases between them. The CDR3 DNA sequence: TGTGCCAGTAGCCCCGGACGTAATGAAAAACTGTTTTTT. Translation gives CASSPGRNEKLFF.

This chain links TRBV19 with TRBJ1-5, with D possibly being TRBD1 (6 bases). The CDR3 extends over 15 amino acids. Trimming took 3 bases from V and 7 from J, leaving 16 bases between them. Germline V gives CDR1 LNHDA, CDR2 SQIVND (reference sequence). The CDR3 sequence is CASSIGGMGRQPQHF. CDR3 coding DNA: TGTGCCAGTAGTATTGGGGGCATGGGCCGCCAGCCCCAGCATTTT.

The rearrangement joins TRBV28 to TRBJ2-2; a weak D match, TRBD1 (6 bases). The CDR3 has 18 amino acids. CDR1 and CDR2 (germline): MDHEN, SYDVKM. V shed 3 bases and J shed 5 bases, with 22 bases lying between them. CDR3 DNA sequence: TGTGCCAGCAGTTTTTTCGCTCGGGACATGTTGAGGACCGGGGAGCTGTTTTTT. Its protein product is CASSFFARDMLRTGELFF.

V usage is TRBV28 and J usage is TRBJ2-7; tentatively, D is TRBD2 (5 bases). Germline values: CDR1 MDHEN, CDR2 SYDVKM. Trimming shortened V by 6 bases and J by 2 bases, and 11 bases separated the two germline ends. CDR3 length: 13 amino acids. The CDR3 spells CASRGDTTYEQYF. CDR3 DNA: TGTGCCAGCAGGGGAGACACCACCTACGAGCAGTACTTC.

The CDR3 loop is CAWSGQEQETQYF. The CDR3 DNA reads as TGTGCCTGGAGTGGGCAGGAGCAAGAGACCCAGTACTTC. The V call is TRBV30, the J call TRBJ2-5; no clear D. The germline CDR1 and CDR2 sequences are GTSNPN and SVGIG (reference sequence). CDR3 length: 13 residues. V was trimmed by 1 base and J by 2 bases, leaving 8 bases between them.

The V and J genes are TRBV27 and TRBJ2-1; 8 nucleotides line up with TRBD1. Germline loops: CDR1 MNHEY, CDR2 SMNVEV (reference sequence). The CDR3 contains 14 residues. After removal of 2 bases from V and 6 bases from J, the junction contained 3 bases not matched to a gene. The CDR3 here is CASSLRTGFNEQFF. Here the CDR3 DNA reads TGTGCCAGCAGTTTAAGGACAGGGTTCAATGAGCAGTTCTTC.

This clone has just a few counts. J is TRBJ1-3 and V is TRBV6-1; D uncertain. V lost 2 bases and J lost 8, with 7 bases in between. The CDR3 is 12 amino acids. Germline lookup yields CDR1 MNHNS and CDR2 SASEGT. CDR3 nucleotides: TGTGCCAGCAGTGAAAACCGGGACACCATATATTTT. Amino acid sequence: CASSENRDTIYF.

The V gene is TRBV7-9, the J gene TRBJ1-4; D possibly corresponds to TRBD1 (5 bases). This CDR3 is 16 amino acids long. Germline assignment: CDR1 SEHNR and CDR2 FQNEAQ (reference sequence). V shed 5 bases and J shed 0 bases, with 13 bases lying between them. Written as DNA, the CDR3 is TGTGCCAGCAGCCCCTCAAGGGGAGCAACTAATGAAAAACTGTTTTTT. It encodes CASSPSRGATNEKLFF.

The chain links TRBV28 to TRBJ2-2; D is unclear. This CDR3 is 13 amino acids long. Trimming removed 2 bases from V and 6 bases from J, with 7 bases in between. Germline V gene lookup returns CDR1 MDHEN and CDR2 SYDVKM. CDR3 nucleotide sequence: TGTGCCAGCAGTTTAGGTGCCCCCGGGGAGCTGTTTTTT. It translates to CASSLGAPGELFF.

This clone was seen many times. The J gene is TRBJ1-3, the V gene TRBV5-1, with 7 bases identical to TRBD1. CDR1 is SGHRS, CDR2 YFSETQ, per germline. V was clipped by 0 bases and J by 5 bases; unmatched bases: 2. The CDR3 extends over 14 amino acids. The CDR3 region is CASSLEGARNTIYF. The CDR3 bases are TGCGCCAGCAGCTTGGAGGGGGCCAGAAACACCATATATTTT.

J is TRBJ2-5 and V is TRBV2; D gene uncertain. Germline V gene lookup returns CDR1 SNHLY and CDR2 FYNNEI. Trimming removed 1 base from V and 9 bases from J, with 3 bases in between. CDR3 length: 10 amino acids. The CDR3 coding sequence is TGTGCCAGCAGTGAAGGGTCCCAGTACTTC. Translated: CASSEGSQYF.

The gene calls are TRBV27 and TRBJ2-5, with D possibly matching TRBD2 (6 bases). Trimming stripped 0 bases from V and 5 bases from J, with 13 bases between. The CDR3 is made up of 15 amino acids. Germline CDR1 is MNHEY and CDR2 is SMNVEV (reference sequence). CDR3 amino acids: CASSLSRLVRETQYF. As DNA, the CDR3 is TGTGCCAGCAGTTTATCCCGACTAGTGCGGGAGACCCAGTACTTC.

The chain links TRBV20-1 to TRBJ1-4; D unresolved. Germline CDR1 is DFQATT and CDR2 is SNEGSKA (reference sequence). Trimming took 8 bases from V and 8 from J, leaving 12 bases between them. The CDR3 has 11 amino acids. CDR3 region: CSTQNGEKLFF. CDR3 bases: TGCAGTACTCAGAATGGGGAAAAACTGTTTTTT.

The chain carries TRBV29-1 and TRBJ1-1; the D is unclear. Germline CDR1 reads SQVTM; CDR2 reads ANQGSEA. The CDR3 is made up of 12 amino acids. Trimming took 4 bases from V and 1 from J, leaving 7 bases between them. The CDR3 loop reads CSVGAPNTEAFF. The CDR3 region has the DNA TGCAGCGTTGGGGCCCCGAACACTGAAGCTTTCTTT. Looking up the rest from reference TRBV29-1 and TRBJ1-1 gives the full variable domain: SAVISQKPSRDICQRGTSLTIQCQVDSQVTMMFWYRQQPGQSLTLIATANQGSEATYESGFVIDKFPISRPNLTFSTLTVSNMSPEDSSIYLCSVGAPNTEAFFGQGTRLTVV.

This chain joins TRBV7-2 and TRBJ2-3, with 7 bases identical to TRBD2. Germline V CDR1 and CDR2: SGHTA, FQGNSA. There are 17 residues in the CDR3. V was clipped by 3 bases and J by 4 bases; unmatched bases: 13. CDR3 loop: CASSFLGAGGRSDTQYF. DNA of the CDR3: TGTGCCAGCAGCTTTCTAGGGGCGGGCGGGAGATCAGATACGCAGTATTTT.

The chain recombines TRBV11-3 with TRBJ1-1, with D uncertain. The V end was cut by 6 bases, the J end by 0 bases, with 8 bases between. This CDR3 is 13 amino acids long. Germline CDR1 reads SGHNT; CDR2 reads YENEEA. CDR3 coding DNA: TGTGCCAGCAGTCAGCATTTGAACACTGAAGCTTTCTTT. This gives the protein CASSQHLNTEAFF.

About this clone: No conserved phenylalanine or tryptophan ends this CDR3, so it is likely a read error. Because the CDR3's place on the DNA is in doubt, the DNA is left out and the CDR3 is given as listed by TCRdb. The rearrangement joins TRBV7-6 to TRBJ1-2. From its first to its last residue, the CDR3 has 15 amino acids. Germline CDR1 and CDR2: SGHVS and FNYEAQ. The CDR3 spells CASSSYDESRKTYGY.

Many counts were recorded for this clone. V is TRBV7-3 and J is TRBJ1-2; the match to TRBD1 covers 7 bases. From germline, CDR1 is SGHTA and CDR2 FQGTGA. The length of the CDR3 is 14 residues. Trimming cost V 2 bases and J 4 bases; bases outside gene matches: 4. In DNA form, the CDR3 reads TGTGCCAGCAGCTTAGAAGGGGGCGGCTATGGCTACACCTTC. This encodes CASSLEGGGYGYTF.

The chain links TRBV5-5 to TRBJ2-5, with TRBD2 matching over 7 bases. The CDR3 spans 16 residues. V shed 4 bases, J shed 5 bases, and the junction held 14 bases outside the gene matches. Germline loops: CDR1 SGHKS, CDR2 YYEKEE (reference sequence). The CDR3 spells CASSLDGAGRRETQYF. CDR3 coding DNA: TGTGCCAGCAGCCTTGACGGAGCGGGGAGGAGGGAGACCCAGTACTTC.